Given below is one T cell receptor (beta chain) in context. Clones were sequenced by immunoSEQ multiplex PCR, and TCRdb holds only the in-frame ones, with some missing. Of 100,000 to 110,000 clones in the sample, 87% were seen once. These data belong to a study of T cell responses to AZD1222 COVID-19 vaccine. Germline V gene lookup returns CDR1 MDHEN and CDR2 SYDVKM. The CDR3 contains 15 residues. V lost 7 bases, J lost 12 bases, and 13 bases stayed unmatched. The TCR was taken from an adult in good health. The chain has TRBV28 and TRBJ1-6; TRBD1 aligns across 9 bases. The material sequenced was peripheral blood, taken on day 0 of MenACWY control vaccination. CDR3 nucleotides: TGTGCCAGCATAGCTCCCGGGACAGGGTCTAAACCCCTCCACTTT. Amino acid sequence: CASIAPGTGSKPLHF.